The 29 T cell receptor beta chains given below trace back to one sample, sequenced in a study of blood T cells in healthy people across ages. Next came a second PCR, run for about 7 to 11 cycles, which used a sample-barcoded 5' primer along with a J-beta primer mix. TCRdb reprocessed the 5' RACE reads via MiXCR and lists one record per CDR3 protein. The sample holds approximately 780,000 distinct CDR3 sequences; around 25% are singletons and the top ten take under 3%. These data were likewise used in another study, on T cells of mothers and their children.

Specimen: blood. These receptors were taken from a boy between 10 and 17 years old in good health.

J is TRBJ2-5 and V is TRBV4-2; 7 positions match TRBD2. The ends lost 0 bases at V and 5 bases at J; junction bases unmatched: 9. CDR1 is LGHNA, CDR2 YNFKEQ, per germline. The CDR3 covers 16 residues. The CDR3 here is CASSQDPGEGGETQYF. For the CDR3, the DNA is TGTGCCAGCAGCCAAGATCCGGGGGAGGGTGGTGAGACCCAGTACTTC.

This rearrangement joins TRBV28 to TRBJ1-2, with TRBD1 as a possible D gene (6 bases). The CDR3 runs 14 residues. Trimming shortened V by 5 bases and J by 1 base, and 11 bases separated the two germline ends. Germline CDR1 reads MDHEN; CDR2 reads SYDVKM. The DNA of the CDR3 is TGTGCCAGCAGTCGGACAGTGGGTAACTATGGCTACACCTTC. Encoded protein: CASSRTVGNYGYTF.

V usage is TRBV29-1 and J usage is TRBJ1-1; the D gene is possibly TRBD1 (5 bases). The CDR3 is made up of 11 amino acids. Germline V lookup: CDR1 SQVTM, CDR2 ANQGSEA. Trimming took off 6 bases at V and 7 bases at J, with 12 bases between the two ends. The CDR3: CSVRDGFEAFF. In DNA form, the CDR3 reads TGCAGCGTGAGGGACGGATTTGAAGCTTTCTTT.

The V and J genes are TRBV18 and TRBJ1-6; D unclear. CDR1 KGHSH and CDR2 LQKENI come from the germline V gene. Deletions cut 4 bases from V and 8 bases from J, with 9 bases between. The CDR3 sequence is 13 residues long. CDR3 in DNA: TGTGCCAGCTCACAAGGGCAGGATTCACCCCTCCACTTT. This codes for CASSQGQDSPLHF. Full variable domain (rest looked up from reference TRBV18 and TRBJ1-6): NAGVMQNPRHLVRRRGQEARLRCSPMKGHSHVYWYRQLPEEGLKFMVYLQKENIIDESGMPKERFSAEFPKEGPSILRIQQVVRGDSAAYFCASSQGQDSPLHFGNGTRLTVT.

The table lists this clonotype with a count of one. A junction end diverges from the germline sequence, so it may reflect a read error. The genes are TRBV30 and TRBJ1-2; D may be TRBD1 (5 bases). This CDR3 contains 13 residues. Germline loops: CDR1 GTSNPN, CDR2 SVGIG (reference sequence). CDR3 nucleotides: TGTGCCTGGGGTGTACCAGGGCCCTATGGCTACACCTTC. Translated, it gives CAWGVPGPYGYTF.

Only a few counts were recorded for this clonotype. The chain has TRBV24-1 and TRBJ2-1; unclear D gene. CDR1 is KGHDR and CDR2 is SFDVKD in the germline V gene. The CDR3 extends over 11 amino acids. V lost 4 bases, J lost 9 bases, and 6 bases lay in between. The CDR3 DNA is TGTGCCACCAGTGAGGGGTTTGAGCAGTTCTTC. This encodes CATSEGFEQFF.

The CDR3 DNA reads as TGTGCCACCAGTGACCTCCGATTTCAGACCCAGTACTTC. Residues: CATSDLRFQTQYF. V usage is TRBV24-1 and J usage is TRBJ2-5, with D unclear. Germline CDR1 and CDR2: KGHDR and SFDVKD. V shed 4 bases and J shed 6 bases, with 11 bases lying between them. This CDR3 spans 13 amino acids.

This rearrangement joins TRBV14 to TRBJ2-3; tentatively, D is TRBD2 (6 bases). The germline gives CDR1 SGHDN, CDR2 FVKESK. The CDR3 is 16 residues long. The ends were cut back, 3 bases at V and 5 bases at J, with 18 bases in the middle. The CDR3 nucleotides read TGTGCCAGCAGCCAGAGCTTCAGATGGGGAGGAGATACGCAGTATTTT. Its translation: CASSQSFRWGGDTQYF.

This clonotype has more than one count but fewer than ten. This rearrangement joins TRBV29-1 to TRBJ1-2; 7 bases are a match to TRBD1. The CDR3 spans 11 residues. The germline CDR1 and CDR2 sequences are SQVTM and ANQGSEA. The trim removed 4 bases at V and 8 bases at J, leaving 4 bases unmatched. CDR3 bases: TGCAGCGTTGGACAGGGTATGGGCTACACCTTC. Its protein product is CSVGQGMGYTF.

This clonotype was detected only a few times. The rearrangement links TRBV7-9 to TRBJ2-1; D is ambiguous. Germline V lookup: CDR1 SEHNR, CDR2 FQNEAQ (reference sequence). V was trimmed by 5 bases and J by 8 bases, leaving 13 bases between them. This CDR3 region has 13 residues. The CDR3 spells CASSLLVRDEQFF. The CDR3 DNA reads TGTGCCAGCAGCCTCCTCGTCCGCGATGAGCAGTTCTTC.

This clonotype has a count of ten or more. The J gene is TRBJ2-1, the V gene TRBV28; 7 nucleotides agree with TRBD1. Trimming took 6 bases from V and 0 from J; bases not matched to a gene: 5. The CDR3 has 15 residues. Germline V gene data show CDR1 as MDHEN and CDR2 as SYDVKM. This chain's CDR3 is CASSLQGSSYNEQFF. The DNA of the CDR3 is TGTGCCAGCAGCTTACAGGGGAGCTCCTACAATGAGCAGTTCTTC.

This clonotype was seen only a few times. The V and J genes are TRBV5-1 and TRBJ2-1; maybe TRBD2 (7 bases). V lost 4 bases to trimming and J lost 10 bases, with 18 bases between them. The CDR3 is 14 amino acids. Germline CDR1 SGHRS, CDR2 YFSETQ. CDR3 region: CASSGAGGPREQFF. In DNA, the CDR3 is TGCGCCAGCAGCGGTGCCGGGGGGCCCCGAGAGCAGTTCTTC. The complete variable domain, with remaining parts taken from reference TRBV5-1 and TRBJ2-1, reads KAGVTQTPRYLIKTRGQQVTLSCSPISGHRSVSWYQQTPGQGLQFLFEYFSETQRNKGNFPGRFSGRQFSNSRSEMNVSTLELGDSALYLCASSGAGGPREQFFGPGTRLTVL.

This chain links TRBV9 with TRBJ2-1, with D perhaps TRBD2 (5 bases). The V end lost 4 bases, the J end lost 5 bases, and 19 bases lay between the germline ends. Germline-derived CDR1 and CDR2 are SGDLS and YYNGEE. This CDR3 has 16 amino acids. The CDR3 region is CASSSRGAVSDNEQFF. CDR3 nucleotide sequence: TGTGCCAGCAGCTCTCGAGGAGCGGTGTCTGACAATGAGCAGTTCTTC.

The V call is TRBV13, the J call TRBJ2-1; TRBD1 might be the D (6 bases). Per the germline V gene, CDR1 is PRHDT and CDR2 is FYEKMQ (reference sequence). V dropped 5 bases and J dropped 7 bases, with 15 bases sitting between them. CDR3 length: 14 amino acids. Written as DNA, the CDR3 is TGTGCCAGCAGCCCTCGACAGGTTACAAATGAGCAGTTCTTC. Translation: CASSPRQVTNEQFF.

This clonotype has only a few counts. The chain couples TRBV7-9 to TRBJ1-6, with D perhaps TRBD1 (6 bases). This CDR3 is built from 16 residues. V gave up 3 bases and J gave up 6 bases, with 15 bases separating them. The V gene's germline CDR1 is SEHNR and CDR2 FQNEAQ (reference sequence). The CDR3 DNA is TGTGCCAGCAGCTTGGGGGCGGGTACTATTAATTCACCCCTCCACTTT. This sequence encodes CASSLGAGTINSPLHF.

This clonotype was counted between two and nine times. The rearrangement uses TRBV10-3 and TRBJ2-5, with unresolved D. Germline values: CDR1 ENHRY, CDR2 SYGVKD. The V and J ends lost 2 bases and 5 bases respectively, with 18 bases between them. This CDR3 spans 16 amino acids. Here the CDR3 reads CAISEVSSVGRETQYF. CDR3 nucleotides: TGTGCCATCAGTGAGGTTTCAAGTGTTGGTAGGGAGACCCAGTACTTC.

The chain joins TRBV4-1 to TRBJ1-1; D is uncertain. The V end lost 1 base, the J end lost 4 bases, and 13 bases lay between the germline ends. CDR3 length: 15 amino acids. Germline CDR1 MGHRA, CDR2 YSYEKL. CDR3 in amino acids: CASSQVGYLGTEAFF. The CDR3 DNA is TGCGCCAGCAGCCAAGTCGGGTACCTTGGCACTGAAGCTTTCTTT.

The chain recombines TRBV5-1 with TRBJ1-6; no firm D call. This CDR3 has 13 residues. V lost 5 bases, J lost 9 bases, and 12 bases lay in between. Germline CDR1 reads SGHRS; CDR2 reads YFSETQ. The CDR3 region is CASSRGESSPLHF. CDR3 nucleotide sequence: TGCGCCAGCAGTCGGGGAGAAAGTTCACCCCTCCACTTT.

A few counts support this clonotype. This chain links TRBV4-3 with TRBJ2-3, with TRBD1 as a possible D gene (6 bases). This CDR3 is 17 amino acids long. Germline-derived CDR1 and CDR2 are LGHNA and YSLEER. V gave up 1 base and J gave up 2 bases, with 16 bases separating them. In nucleotides, the CDR3 is TGCGCCAGCAGCCAAGCTCCCGGGACAAGGGTCACAGATACGCAGTATTTT. Amino acid sequence: CASSQAPGTRVTDTQYF.

This chain links TRBV20-1 with TRBJ2-6; D is unresolved. With 3 bases removed from V and 9 bases from J, the gap between germline ends came to 18 bases. The CDR3 has 15 residues. Germline values: CDR1 DFQATT, CDR2 SNEGSKA (reference sequence). DNA for the CDR3: TGCAGTGCTAGGGCTGGCCTAGGGTTGGGCAACGTCCTGACTTTC. Amino acids: CSARAGLGLGNVLTF.

The chain links TRBV7-9 to TRBJ2-1; unclear D gene. Germline V gene data show CDR1 as SEHNR and CDR2 as FQNEAQ (reference sequence). V lost 0 bases, J lost 1 base, and 7 bases lay in between. The CDR3 extends over 15 amino acids. The CDR3 DNA is TGTGCCAGCAGCTTAGCGGCGAGATCCTACAATGAGCAGTTCTTC. Amino acids: CASSLAARSYNEQFF. The whole variable domain, remainder taken from reference TRBV7-9 and TRBJ2-1, is DTGVSQNPRHKITKRGQNVTFRCDPISEHNRLYWYRQTLGQGPEFLTYFQNEAQLEKSRLLSDRFSAERPKGSFSTLEIQRTEQGDSAMYLCASSLAARSYNEQFFGPGTRLTVL.

V is TRBV29-1 and J is TRBJ1-1; D is perhaps TRBD1 (5 bases). Trimming shortened V by 5 bases and J by 2 bases, and 18 bases separated the two germline ends. Germline CDR1 reads SQVTM; CDR2 reads ANQGSEA. The CDR3 consists of 15 residues. As DNA, the CDR3 is TGCAGCGTTCCTACTGGGAGGGGTTCAAACACTGAAGCTTTCTTT. Its translation is CSVPTGRGSNTEAFF.

The chain links TRBV5-1 to TRBJ2-5; D is unclear. The J call may be wrong; the DNA end is better matched by TRBJ2-7. The CDR3 runs to 15 residues. From germline, CDR1 is SGHRS and CDR2 YFSETQ. The CDR3 region is CASSFLFGRFYEQYF. The DNA of the CDR3 is TGCGCCAGCAGCTTCCTGTTCGGCAGGTTCTACGAGCAGTACTTC.

This clonotype has only a few counts. The rearrangement joins TRBV6-1 to TRBJ2-5; D remains unclear. The J call may be faulty, since TRBJ2-1 better matches the DNA end. This CDR3 has 15 amino acids. Germline V gives CDR1 MNHNS, CDR2 SASEGT. The CDR3 DNA reads as TGTGCCAGCAGTGGTCTTGACTCGCCTGAAACAGAGCAGTTCTTC. This translates into CASSGLDSPETEQFF.

V is TRBV12-3 or TRBV12-4 and J is TRBJ2-5; D is uncertain. CDR3 length: 13 amino acids. Trimming removed 4 bases at V and 5 bases at J, with 11 bases between. This CDR3 is CASSWVQGETQYF. CDR3 nucleotides: TGTGCCAGCAGTTGGGTCCAAGGGGAGACCCAGTACTTC.

The table lists this clonotype with a count of one. The V gene is TRBV12-3 or TRBV12-4, the J gene TRBJ1-2; 8 bases match TRBD1. The V segment lost 7 bases and the J segment 8 bases; nucleotides outside the gene matches: 9. The CDR3 length is 13 residues. CDR3 sequence: CASTLSGGRGYTF. In DNA form, the CDR3 reads TGTGCCAGCACCCTATCAGGGGGCCGAGGCTACACCTTC.

Only a few counts were recorded for this clonotype. The chain recombines TRBV6-5 with TRBJ2-7; 7 bases map to TRBD1. With V trimmed by 6 bases and J by 7 bases, 6 bases remained unmatched. CDR3 length equals 12 residues. From germline, CDR1 is MNHEY and CDR2 SVGAGI. In nucleotides, the CDR3 is TGTGCCAGCAGCCGCCAGACAGGGGAGCAGTACTTC. It yields the protein CASSRQTGEQYF.

V and J are TRBV20-1 and TRBJ2-1; unclear D gene. Germline CDR1 DFQATT, CDR2 SNEGSKA (reference sequence). CDR3 length: 12 residues. The DNA of the CDR3 is TGCATTTGCACGAAGGACTACAATGAGCAGTTCTTC. Translated: CICTKDYNEQFF.

This chain uses TRBV28 with TRBJ1-6; 7 bases match TRBD1. This CDR3 is built from 14 residues. CDR1 MDHEN and CDR2 SYDVKM come from the germline V gene. Trimming cost V 4 bases and J 10 bases; bases outside gene matches: 7. The CDR3 reads CASSWGTGASPLHF. The CDR3 nucleotides read TGTGCCAGCAGTTGGGGAACAGGGGCATCACCCCTCCACTTT.